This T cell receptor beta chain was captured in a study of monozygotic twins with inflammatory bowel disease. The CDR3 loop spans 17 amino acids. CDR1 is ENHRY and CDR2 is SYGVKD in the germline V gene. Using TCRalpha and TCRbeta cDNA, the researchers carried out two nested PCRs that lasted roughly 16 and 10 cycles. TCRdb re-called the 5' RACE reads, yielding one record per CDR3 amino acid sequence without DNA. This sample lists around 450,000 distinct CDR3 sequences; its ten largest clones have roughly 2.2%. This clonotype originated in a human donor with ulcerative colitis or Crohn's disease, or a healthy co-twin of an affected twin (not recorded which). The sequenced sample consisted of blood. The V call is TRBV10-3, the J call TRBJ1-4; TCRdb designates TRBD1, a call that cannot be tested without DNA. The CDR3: CAISDPGTGTTNEKLFF.